This record looks at one T cell receptor beta chain sequence and its context. The junction departs from germline at one end; a sequencing error may be responsible. This sample is part of a study of blood T cell repertoires in COVID-19. Study-level background: In each case, the material was cDNA or gDNA derived from T cells, B-cell-depleted T cells, or PBMCs.

Germline V gene data show CDR1 as MNHEY and CDR2 as SVGEGT. The CDR3 totals 13 residues. This table comes from immunoSEQ multiplex PCR, and its TCRdb copy is limited to in-frame clones, with some not included. Of about 120,000 clones detected, 79% appear once; the ten largest clones hold under 5%. The sample consisted of peripheral blood. This clonotype was obtained from a woman older than 75 with acute or convalescent COVID-19. The chain links TRBV6-2 or TRBV6-3 to TRBJ2-5, with no clear D. Here the CDR3 DNA reads TGTGCCAGCAGTTACTCCCTTCAAGAGGCCCAGTACTTC. It codes for CASSYSLQEAQYF.